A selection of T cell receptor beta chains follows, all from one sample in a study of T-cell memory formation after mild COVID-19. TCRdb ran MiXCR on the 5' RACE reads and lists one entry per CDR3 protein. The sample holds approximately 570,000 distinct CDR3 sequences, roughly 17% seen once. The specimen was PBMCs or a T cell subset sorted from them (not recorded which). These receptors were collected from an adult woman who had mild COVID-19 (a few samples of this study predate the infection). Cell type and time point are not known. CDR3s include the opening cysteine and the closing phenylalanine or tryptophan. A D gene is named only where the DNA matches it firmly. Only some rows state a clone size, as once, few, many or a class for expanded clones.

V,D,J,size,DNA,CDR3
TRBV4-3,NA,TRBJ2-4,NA,TGCGCCAGCAGCCAAGATGGGTGGACCCCCGGCAAAAACATTCAGTACTTC,CASSQDGWTPGKNIQYF
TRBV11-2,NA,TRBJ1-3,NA,TGTGCCAGCAGCCCCCCGGACTCATCCTCTGGAAACACCATATATTTT,CASSPPDSSSGNTIYF
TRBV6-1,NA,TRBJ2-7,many,TGTGCCAGCAGTGAAAGGGTGGCCATTGGCGAGCAGTACTTC,CASSERVAIGEQYF
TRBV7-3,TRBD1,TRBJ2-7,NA,TGTGCCAGCAGCCGTGGGCTCCAGGGGGCTCAGTACTTC,CASSRGLQGAQYF
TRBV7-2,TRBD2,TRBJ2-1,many,TGTGCCAGCAGCTTAGCAGCGACTAGCGGGAAGAATGAGCAGTTCTTC,CASSLAATSGKNEQFF
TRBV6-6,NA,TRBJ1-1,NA,TGTGCCAGCAGTTCTGCGGACCGAGCAAGGAACACTGAAGCTTTCTTT,CASSSADRARNTEAFF
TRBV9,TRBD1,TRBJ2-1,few,TGTGCCAGCAGCGAGGGGACAGGGAGGGCCTACAATGAGCAGTTCTTC,CASSEGTGRAYNEQFF
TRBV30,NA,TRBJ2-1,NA,TGTGCCTGGAGTAGAGGTAGAGTCAGGTCCTACAATGAGCAGTTCTTC,CAWSRGRVRSYNEQFF
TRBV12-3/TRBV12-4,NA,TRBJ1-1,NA,TGTGCCAGCATCGCCAGCCTGAACACTGAAGCTTTCTTT,CASIASLNTEAFF
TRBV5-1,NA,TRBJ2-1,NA,TGCGCCAGCAGCGCCGAAAGGAGCGCCGCCAATGAGCAGTTCTTC,CASSAERSAANEQFF
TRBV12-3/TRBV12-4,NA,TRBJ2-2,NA,TGTGCCAGCAGTCCCCGCAGTCCCACCGTCGCCGGGGAGCTGTTTTTT,CASSPRSPTVAGELFF
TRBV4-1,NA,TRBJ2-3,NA,TGCGCCAGCTCTATAGCGGACCTCACAGATACGCAGTATTTT,CASSIADLTDTQYF
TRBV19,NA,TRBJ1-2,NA,TGTGCCAGTAGTATAGGACAGCTGGATGGCTACACCTTC,CASSIGQLDGYTF
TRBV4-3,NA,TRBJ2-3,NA,TGCGCCAGCAGCCAAGATCCGGGGACGCACACAGATACGCAGTATTTT,CASSQDPGTHTDTQYF
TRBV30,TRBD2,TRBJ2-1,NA,TGTGCCTGGAGCCGACTAGCGGGAGGAAACAATGAGCAGTTCTTC,CAWSRLAGGNNEQFF
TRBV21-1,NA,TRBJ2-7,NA,TGTGCCAGCCTCCCCGCCCGGGAGCAGTACTTC,CASLPAREQYF
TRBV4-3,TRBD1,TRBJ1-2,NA,TGCGCCAGCAGCCAAGATGCCGGGACAGCTAATGGCTACACCTTC,CASSQDAGTANGYTF
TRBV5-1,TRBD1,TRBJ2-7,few,TGCGCCAGCAGCTCGACGGGACAGGGTGTCGAGCAGTACTTC,CASSSTGQGVEQYF
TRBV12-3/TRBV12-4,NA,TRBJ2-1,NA,TGTGCCAGCAGTTGGGAAGGGGCCGGAGAGTTCTTC,CASSWEGAGEFF
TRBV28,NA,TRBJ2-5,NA,TGTGCCAGCAGGTCCCTACCGGGCCAGATAGAAGAGACCCAGTACTTC,CASRSLPGQIEETQYF
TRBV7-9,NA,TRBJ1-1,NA,TGTGCCAGCAGCTTAGACGACGGGAGCGCTGAAGCTTTCTTT,CASSLDDGSAEAFF
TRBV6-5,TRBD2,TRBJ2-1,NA,TGTGCCAGCAGTTACTCGTCTATAACGGGAGGCTACAATGAGCAGTTCTTC,CASSYSSITGGYNEQFF
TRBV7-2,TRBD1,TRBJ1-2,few,TGTGCCAGCAGCACCCGGACAGGGGAAAACTATGGCTACACCTTC,CASSTRTGENYGYTF
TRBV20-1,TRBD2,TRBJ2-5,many,TGCAGTGCTAGAGATAGTGCTAGCGGGGTGGGAGAGACCCAGTACTTC,CSARDSASGVGETQYF
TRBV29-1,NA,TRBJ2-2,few,TGCAGCGTTGAGGCGGGGGCGGCGAACACCGGGGAGCTGTTTTTT,CSVEAGAANTGELFF
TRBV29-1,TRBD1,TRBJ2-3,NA,TGCAGCGTTGCGGGGAGCGGGACAGGGGGCTCAGATACGCAGTATTTT,CSVAGSGTGGSDTQYF
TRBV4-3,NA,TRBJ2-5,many,TGCGCCAGCAGCCAAGATTACAGGGAAGAGACCCAGTACTTC,CASSQDYREETQYF
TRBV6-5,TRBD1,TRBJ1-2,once,TGTGCCAGCAGAGTCGACAGGGGGCACGGCTACACCTTC,CASRVDRGHGYTF
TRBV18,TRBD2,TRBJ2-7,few,TGTGCCAGCTCACCACTTCGGACTAGCGGGAACAACGAGCAGTACTTC,CASSPLRTSGNNEQYF
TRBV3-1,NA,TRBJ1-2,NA,TGTGCCAGCAGCCCCCGGGGGCAGTCTGGCTACACCTTC,CASSPRGQSGYTF
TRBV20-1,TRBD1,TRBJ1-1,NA,TGCAGTGCTAGGAACCCTGGAGGGACAGGGGAGAAGGGGGGCACTGAAGCTTTCTTT,CSARNPGGTGEKGGTEAFF
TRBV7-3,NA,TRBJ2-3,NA,TGTGCCAGCAGCTTAGCGGGTGGTCGACTCCGCACAGATACGCAGTATTTT,CASSLAGGRLRTDTQYF
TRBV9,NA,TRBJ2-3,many,TGTGCCAGCAGCGTAGCGGGATCCACAGATACGCAGTATTTT,CASSVAGSTDTQYF
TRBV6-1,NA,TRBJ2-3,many,TGTGCCAGCAGTGAAATGGGGTACACAGATACGCAGTATTTT,CASSEMGYTDTQYF
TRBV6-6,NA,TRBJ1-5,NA,TGTGCCAGCAGTAACCCGGTAGGGGGTGGGTATAGCAATCAGCCCCAGCATTTT,CASSNPVGGGYSNQPQHF
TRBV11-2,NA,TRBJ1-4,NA,TGTGCCAGCAGGTCTAGTGTAGAGACAGGTGGCGAAAAACTGTTTTTT,CASRSSVETGGEKLFF
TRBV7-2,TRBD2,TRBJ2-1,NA,TGTGCCAGCAGCTTAGGTCAGCGGGAGGTGGTCAATGAGCAGTTCTTC,CASSLGQREVVNEQFF
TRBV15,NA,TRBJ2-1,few,TGTGCCACCAGCAGACAAAGTAACAATGAGCAGTTCTTC,CATSRQSNNEQFF
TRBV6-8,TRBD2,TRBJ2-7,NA,TGTGCCAGCAGTTACGGGCGGGAGGGCCCCTACGAGCAGTACTTC,CASSYGREGPYEQYF
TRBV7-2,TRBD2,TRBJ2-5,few,TGTGCCAGCAGCTTAACCCTGACTAGCGGGAGAGAGACCCAGTACTTC,CASSLTLTSGRETQYF
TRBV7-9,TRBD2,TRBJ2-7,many,TGTGCCAGCAGTCCCCGGACTAGCGGCTCCTACGAGCAGTACTTC,CASSPRTSGSYEQYF
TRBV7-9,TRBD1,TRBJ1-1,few,TGTGCCAGCAGCTCGGGACAGGGGGCTTTGGACACTGAAGCTTTCTTT,CASSSGQGALDTEAFF
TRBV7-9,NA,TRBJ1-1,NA,TGTGCCAGCAGCTTAGCGCGATTGACGGCAAATGGAATGAACACTGAAGCTTTCTTT,CASSLARLTANGMNTEAFF
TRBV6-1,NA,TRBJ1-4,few,TGTGCCAGCAGACCCTCTTGGGGGGGGAATGAAAAACTGTTTTTT,CASRPSWGGNEKLFF
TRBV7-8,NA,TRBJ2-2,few,TGTGCCAGCAGCCACCGGACTTACACCGGGGAGCTGTTTTTT,CASSHRTYTGELFF
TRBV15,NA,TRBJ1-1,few,TGTGCCACCAGCTTCGGACGGAACACTGAAGCTTTCTTT,CATSFGRNTEAFF
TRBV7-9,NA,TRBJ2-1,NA,TGTGCCAGCAGCTTTTGGGGTTTGGACAATGAGCAGTTCTTC,CASSFWGLDNEQFF
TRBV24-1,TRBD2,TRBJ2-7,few,TGTGCCACCAGTGATGGGGGACTAGGAGCCTACGAGCAGTACTTC,CATSDGGLGAYEQYF
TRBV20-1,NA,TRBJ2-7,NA,TGCAGTGCTAGGCCCTTGGTCTCCGAGCAGTACTTC,CSARPLVSEQYF
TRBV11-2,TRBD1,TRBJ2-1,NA,TGTGCCAGCAGCGACAGGGAGCGGTCCTGGGATGAGCAGTTCTTC,CASSDRERSWDEQFF
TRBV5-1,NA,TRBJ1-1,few,TGCGCCAGCAGCCAAATGGGACCAGGCAGGACTGAAGCTTTCTTT,CASSQMGPGRTEAFF
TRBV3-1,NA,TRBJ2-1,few,TGTGCCAGCAGCCCATCTACCGGGGGCAGGGCAATGAAGCAGTTCTTC,CASSPSTGGRAMKQFF
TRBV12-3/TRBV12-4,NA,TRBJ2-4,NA,TGTGCCAGCAGTTTTGGGGGAACTGCGGGCATTCAGTACTTC,CASSFGGTAGIQYF
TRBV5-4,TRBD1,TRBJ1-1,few,TGTGCCAGCAGCTCGTACAGGGGGCTCGGAGCTTTCTTT,CASSSYRGLGAFF
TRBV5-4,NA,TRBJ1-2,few,TGTGCCAGCAGCCAAGGGGGGCAGAACCGTAACTATGGCTACACCTTC,CASSQGGQNRNYGYTF
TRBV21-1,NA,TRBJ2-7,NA,TGTGCCAGCAGCAAAGTGGGCAGGGTGGGATCCTACGAGCAGTACTTC,CASSKVGRVGSYEQYF
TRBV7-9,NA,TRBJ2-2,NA,TGTGCCAGCAGCCTGGCTTGGGGGGAGCTGTTTTTT,CASSLAWGELFF
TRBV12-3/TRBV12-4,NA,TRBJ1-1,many,TGTGCCAGCAGTTCGGGTCCCGGGCGGACTGAAGCTTTCTTT,CASSSGPGRTEAFF
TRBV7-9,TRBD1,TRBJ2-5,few,TGTGCCAGCAGCTGGACAGGGGGTCGGGAGACCCAGTACTTC,CASSWTGGRETQYF